This note documents a single T cell receptor (beta chain) sequence. As yet, its antigen is unknown. These data are taken from a study of cytomegalovirus exposure and HLA in healthy donors. On the study more broadly: Approximately 190 million T cells yielded 117 million unique TCR beta sequences in earlier analysis. Unique TCRs numbering around 80 million, obtained from HLA-typed donors, made up an early data release.

Germline assignment: CDR1 SGHKS and CDR2 YYEKEE (reference sequence). V was trimmed by 3 bases and J by 0 bases, leaving 9 bases between them. The CDR3 consists of 14 residues. The study, taken as a whole, reports: CMV antigen specificity was confirmed in vitro for a few CMV-associated chains.

Healthy people donating bone marrow made up the donors. Vbeta (60) and Jbeta (13) primers were used in the PCR. Generated by immunoSEQ multiplex PCR, the TCRdb table keeps only in-frame clones and is missing some. The table lists some 76,000 clones, approximately 84% of them singletons, with 2.4% in the top ten. The source material was PBMCs. The chain is built from TRBV5-5 and TRBJ1-1, with D unresolved. The sequence derives from a woman between 50 and 59 years old in good health and CMV-seronegative. The CDR3 loop is CASSSPRVNTEAFF. CDR3 coding DNA: TGTGCCAGCAGCTCTCCACGGGTGAACACTGAAGCTTTCTTT.